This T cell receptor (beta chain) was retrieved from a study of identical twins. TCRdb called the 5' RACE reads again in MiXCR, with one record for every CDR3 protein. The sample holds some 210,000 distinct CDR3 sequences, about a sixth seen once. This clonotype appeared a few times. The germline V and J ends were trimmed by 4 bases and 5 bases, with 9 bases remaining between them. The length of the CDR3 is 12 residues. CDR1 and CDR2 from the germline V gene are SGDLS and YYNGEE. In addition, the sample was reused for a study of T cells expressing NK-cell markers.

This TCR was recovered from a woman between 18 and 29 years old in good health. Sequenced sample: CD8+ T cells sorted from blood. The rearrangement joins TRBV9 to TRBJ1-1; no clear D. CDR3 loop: CASSPQLTEAFF. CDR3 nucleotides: TGTGCCAGCAGCCCGCAGCTGACTGAAGCTTTCTTT.